This T cell receptor beta chain was sequenced in a study of blood T cell repertoires in COVID-19. Study in general: Nucleic acid was either cDNA or gDNA, and it came from T cells, B-cell-depleted T cells, or PBMCs.

In the source study's methods: How many nucleated cells were present was estimated from reference gene primer amplification. Clones were read by immunoSEQ multiplex PCR, and TCRdb kept only the in-frame ones, dropping some. That table is the source of V, J and clone size, and D and trimming were worked out from the DNA. Among approximately 200,000 clones listed, 85% to 90% were seen once. This TCR came from a person aged 65 to 79 with COVID-19, enrolled during active disease. The sequenced sample consisted of peripheral blood.

CDR3 DNA sequence: TGCGCCAGCAGTCCAAGTTCTATCGCGACAGGGCGATCACCCCTCCACTTT. It translates to CASSPSSIATGRSPLHF. The chain couples TRBV4-1 to TRBJ1-6; 7 bases map to TRBD1. V trimming: 6 bases; J trimming: 10 bases; junction bases outside the gene matches: 18. Per the germline V gene, CDR1 is MGHRA and CDR2 is YSYEKL. CDR3 size: 17 residues.